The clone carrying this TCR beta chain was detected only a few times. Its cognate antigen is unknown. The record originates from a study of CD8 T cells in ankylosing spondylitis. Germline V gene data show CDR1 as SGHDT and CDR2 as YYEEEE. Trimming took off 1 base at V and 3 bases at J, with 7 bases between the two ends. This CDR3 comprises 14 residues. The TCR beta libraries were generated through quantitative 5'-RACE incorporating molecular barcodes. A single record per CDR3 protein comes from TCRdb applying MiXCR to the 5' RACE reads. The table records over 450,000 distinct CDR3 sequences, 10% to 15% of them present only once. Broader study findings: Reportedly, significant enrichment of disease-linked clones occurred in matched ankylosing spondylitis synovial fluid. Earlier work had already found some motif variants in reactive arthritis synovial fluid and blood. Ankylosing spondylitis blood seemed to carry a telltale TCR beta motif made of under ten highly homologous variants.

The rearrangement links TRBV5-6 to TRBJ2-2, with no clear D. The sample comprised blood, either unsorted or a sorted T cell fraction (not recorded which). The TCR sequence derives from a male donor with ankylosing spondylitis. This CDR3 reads CASSLIRDTGELFF. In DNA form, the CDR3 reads TGTGCCAGCAGCTTGATTCGAGACACCGGGGAGCTGTTTTTT.